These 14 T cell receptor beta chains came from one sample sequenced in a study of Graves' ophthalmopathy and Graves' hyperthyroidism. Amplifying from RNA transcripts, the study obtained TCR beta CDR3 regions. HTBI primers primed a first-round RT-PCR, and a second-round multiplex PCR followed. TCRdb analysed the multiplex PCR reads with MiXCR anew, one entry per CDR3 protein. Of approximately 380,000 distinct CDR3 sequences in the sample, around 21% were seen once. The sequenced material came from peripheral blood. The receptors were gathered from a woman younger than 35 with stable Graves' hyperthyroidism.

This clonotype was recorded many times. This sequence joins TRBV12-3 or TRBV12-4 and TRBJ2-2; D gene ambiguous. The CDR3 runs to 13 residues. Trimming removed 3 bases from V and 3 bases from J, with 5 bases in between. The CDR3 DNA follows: TGTGCCAGCAGTTTTGGGGACACCGGGGAGCTGTTTTTT. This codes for CASSFGDTGELFF.

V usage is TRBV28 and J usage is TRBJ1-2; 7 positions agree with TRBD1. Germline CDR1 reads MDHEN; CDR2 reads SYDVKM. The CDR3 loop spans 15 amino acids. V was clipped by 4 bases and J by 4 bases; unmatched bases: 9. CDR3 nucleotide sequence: TGTGCCAGCAGTTATTCCGAGACAGGGTCCTATGGCTACACCTTC. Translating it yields CASSYSETGSYGYTF.

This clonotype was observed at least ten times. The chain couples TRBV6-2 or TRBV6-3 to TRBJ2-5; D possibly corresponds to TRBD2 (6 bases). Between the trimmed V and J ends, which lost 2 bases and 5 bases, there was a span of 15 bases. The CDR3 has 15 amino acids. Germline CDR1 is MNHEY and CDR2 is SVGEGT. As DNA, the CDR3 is TGTGCCAGCAGTTACCCGCGGGGAAGCGGGGAGACCCAGTACTTC. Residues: CASSYPRGSGETQYF.

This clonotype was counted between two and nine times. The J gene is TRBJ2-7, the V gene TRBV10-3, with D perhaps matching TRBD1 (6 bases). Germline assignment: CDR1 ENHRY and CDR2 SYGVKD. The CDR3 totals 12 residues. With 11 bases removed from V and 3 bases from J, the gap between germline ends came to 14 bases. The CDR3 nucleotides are TGTGCCGTTCAGGGGAGTGGCTACGAGCAGTACTTC. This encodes CAVQGSGYEQYF.

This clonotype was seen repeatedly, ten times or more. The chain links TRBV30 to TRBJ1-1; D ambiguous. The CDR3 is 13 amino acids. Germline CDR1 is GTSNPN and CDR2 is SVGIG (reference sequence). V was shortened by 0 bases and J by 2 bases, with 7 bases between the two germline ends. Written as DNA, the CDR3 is TGTGCCTGGAGTGTTTTTAAAAACACTGAAGCTTTCTTT. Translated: CAWSVFKNTEAFF.

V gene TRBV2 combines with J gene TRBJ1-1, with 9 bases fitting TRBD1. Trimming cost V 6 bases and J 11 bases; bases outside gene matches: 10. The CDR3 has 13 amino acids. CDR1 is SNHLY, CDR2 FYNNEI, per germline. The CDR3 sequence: CASRATGGGGAFF. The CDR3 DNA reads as TGTGCCAGCAGGGCAACAGGGGGCGGTGGGGCTTTCTTT.

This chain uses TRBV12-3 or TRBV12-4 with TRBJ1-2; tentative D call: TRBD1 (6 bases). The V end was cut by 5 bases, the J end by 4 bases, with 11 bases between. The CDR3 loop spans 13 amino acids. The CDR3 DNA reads TGTGCCAGCAGTCCCCAGGGGAGCTATGGCTACACCTTC. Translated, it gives CASSPQGSYGYTF.

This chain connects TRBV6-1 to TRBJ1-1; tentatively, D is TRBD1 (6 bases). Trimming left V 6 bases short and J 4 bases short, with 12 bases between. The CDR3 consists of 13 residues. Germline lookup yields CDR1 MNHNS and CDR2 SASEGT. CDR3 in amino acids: CASRNGGSTEAFF. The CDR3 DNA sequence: TGTGCCAGCAGAAACGGGGGCAGCACTGAAGCTTTCTTT.

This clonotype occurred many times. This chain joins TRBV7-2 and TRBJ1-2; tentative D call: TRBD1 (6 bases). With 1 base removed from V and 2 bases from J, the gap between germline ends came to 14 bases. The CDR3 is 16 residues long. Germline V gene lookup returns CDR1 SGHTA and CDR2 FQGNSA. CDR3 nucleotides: TGTGCCAGCAGCTTAGGGCCGGACAGCCTGAACTATGGCTACACCTTC. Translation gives CASSLGPDSLNYGYTF.

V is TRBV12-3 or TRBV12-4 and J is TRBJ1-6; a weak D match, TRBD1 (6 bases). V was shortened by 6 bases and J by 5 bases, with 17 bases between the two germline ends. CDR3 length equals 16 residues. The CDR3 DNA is TGTGCCAGCAGCCTTCAGACAGGCACCGATAATTCACCCCTCCACTTT. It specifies CASSLQTGTDNSPLHF.

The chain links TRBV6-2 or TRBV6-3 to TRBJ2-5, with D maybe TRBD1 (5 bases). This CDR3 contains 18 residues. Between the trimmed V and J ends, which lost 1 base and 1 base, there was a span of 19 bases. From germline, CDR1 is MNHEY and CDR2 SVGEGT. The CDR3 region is CASSYWGRQAPIQETQYF. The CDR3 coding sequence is TGTGCCAGCAGTTACTGGGGCCGGCAGGCGCCTATCCAAGAGACCCAGTACTTC.

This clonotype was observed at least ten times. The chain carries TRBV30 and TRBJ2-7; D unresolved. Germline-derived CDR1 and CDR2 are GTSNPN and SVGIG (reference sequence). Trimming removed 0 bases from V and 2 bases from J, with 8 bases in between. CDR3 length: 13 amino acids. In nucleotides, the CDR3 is TGTGCCTGGAGTGTAACTCCTGCCTACGAGCAGTACTTC. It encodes CAWSVTPAYEQYF. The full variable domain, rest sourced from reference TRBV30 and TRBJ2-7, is SQTIHQWPATLVQPVGSPLSLECTVEGTSNPNLYWYRQAAGRGLQLLFYSVGIGQISSEVPQNLSASRPQDRQFILSSKKLLLSDSGFYLCAWSVTPAYEQYFGPGTRLTVT.

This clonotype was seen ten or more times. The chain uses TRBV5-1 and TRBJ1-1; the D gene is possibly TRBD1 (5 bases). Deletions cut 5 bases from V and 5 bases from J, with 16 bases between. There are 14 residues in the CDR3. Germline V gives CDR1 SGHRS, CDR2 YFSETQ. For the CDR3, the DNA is TGCGCCAGCAGTTTATGGGTTGGGGGGACTGAAGCTTTCTTT. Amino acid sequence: CASSLWVGGTEAFF.

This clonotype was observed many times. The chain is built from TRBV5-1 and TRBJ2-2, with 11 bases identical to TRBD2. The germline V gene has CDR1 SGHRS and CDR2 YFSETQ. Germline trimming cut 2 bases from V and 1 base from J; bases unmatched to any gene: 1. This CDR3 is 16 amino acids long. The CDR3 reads CASSFLAGGNTGELFF. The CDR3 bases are TGCGCCAGCAGCTTTCTAGCGGGAGGGAACACCGGGGAGCTGTTTTTT.